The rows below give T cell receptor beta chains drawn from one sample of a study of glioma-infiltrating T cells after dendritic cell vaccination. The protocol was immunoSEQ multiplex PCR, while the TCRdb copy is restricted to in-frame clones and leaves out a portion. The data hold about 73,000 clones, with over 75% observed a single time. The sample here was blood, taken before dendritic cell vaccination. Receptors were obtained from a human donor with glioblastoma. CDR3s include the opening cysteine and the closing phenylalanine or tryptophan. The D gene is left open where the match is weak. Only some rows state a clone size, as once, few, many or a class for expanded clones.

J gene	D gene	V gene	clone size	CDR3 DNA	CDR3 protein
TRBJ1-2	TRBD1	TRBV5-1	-	TGCGCCAGCAGCTGGGGACAGGCCCCCGGCTACACCTTC	CASSWGQAPGYTF
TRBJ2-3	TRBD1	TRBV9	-	TGTGCCAGCAGCGTAGCGGGACAGGGTTGGGCAGATACGCAGTATTTT	CASSVAGQGWADTQYF
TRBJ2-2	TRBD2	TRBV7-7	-	TGTGCCAGCAGCCCCGGCGGGGGGATCGGCACCGGGGAGCTGTTTTTT	CASSPGGGIGTGELFF
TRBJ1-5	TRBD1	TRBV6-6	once	TGTGCCAGTAGATTGGGACAGGGGGTAGGAAATCAGCCCCAGCATTTT	CASRLGQGVGNQPQHF
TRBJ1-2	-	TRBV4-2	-	TGTGCCAGCAGCCAACTAGACGGCTCAAAGAGGGACTATGGCTACACCTTC	CASSQLDGSKRDYGYTF
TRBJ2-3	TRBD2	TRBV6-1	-	TGTGCCAGCAGGAGGGGACTAGCGGGAACAGATACGCAGTATTTT	CASRRGLAGTDTQYF
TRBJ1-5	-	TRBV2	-	TGTGCCAGCAATATAGACGGACACAATCAGCCCCAGCATTTT	CASNIDGHNQPQHF
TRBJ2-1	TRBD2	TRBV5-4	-	TGTGCCAGCAGCTTAGGACTAGCTGCCAATGAGCAGTTCTTC	CASSLGLAANEQFF
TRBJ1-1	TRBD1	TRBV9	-	TGTGCCAGCAGCCTCACAGGGGGCGGGCGCACTGAAGCTTTCTTT	CASSLTGGGRTEAFF
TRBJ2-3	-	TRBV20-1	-	TGCAGTGCTAGAGGCGGGGATACGCAGTATTTT	CSARGGDTQYF
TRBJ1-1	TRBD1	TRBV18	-	TGTGCCAGCTCACCACCGGGACAGAGCACTGAAGCTTTCTTT	CASSPPGQSTEAFF
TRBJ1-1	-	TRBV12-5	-	TGTGCTAGTTCCCTGGAACAGTTAACTGAAGCTTTCTTT	CASSLEQLTEAFF
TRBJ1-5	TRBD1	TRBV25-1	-	TGTGCCAGCAGTGCCCCGGGACAGCAAAATCAGCCCCAGCATTTT	CASSAPGQQNQPQHF
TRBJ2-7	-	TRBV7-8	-	TGTGCCAGCAGAGTATCAGGCAATTACGAGCAGTACTTC	CASRVSGNYEQYF
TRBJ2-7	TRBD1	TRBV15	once	TGTGCCACCAGCAGGGACAGGGGAAGGGAGCAGTACTTC	CATSRDRGREQYF
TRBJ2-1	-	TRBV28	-	TGTGCCAGCAGTTTGGGCACCCTCAGGGGCTACAATGAGCAGTTCTTC	CASSLGTLRGYNEQFF
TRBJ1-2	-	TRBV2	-	TGTGCCAGCAGTGACAATAACTATGGCTACACCTTC	CASSDNNYGYTF
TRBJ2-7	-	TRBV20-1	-	TGCAGTGCTAGTCAGGGAAACGAGCAGTACTTC	CSASQGNEQYF
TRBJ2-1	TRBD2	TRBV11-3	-	TGTGCCAGCAGCGCAAGCGGGAATCCCCTCCCGGGCCTTTACAATGAGCAGTTCTTC	CASSASGNPLPGLYNEQFF
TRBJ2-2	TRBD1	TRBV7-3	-	TGTGCCAGCAGCTTAACTTGGGGACAGGGAGTAACCCGCGGGGAGCTGTTTTTT	CASSLTWGQGVTRGELFF
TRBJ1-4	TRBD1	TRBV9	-	TGTGCCAGCAGCGGGGGACAGGGGGGTGAAAAACTGTTTTTT	CASSGGQGGEKLFF
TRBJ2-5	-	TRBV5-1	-	TGCGCCAGCAGCTTGGCCGGTACAGGCGGAGAGACCCAGTACTTC	CASSLAGTGGETQYF
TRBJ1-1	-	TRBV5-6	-	TGTGCCAGCAGCCCGGGTAACACTGAAGCTTTCTTT	CASSPGNTEAFF
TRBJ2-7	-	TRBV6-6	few	TGTGCCAGCAGTTACTCGACTGGCGAGCAGTACTTC	CASSYSTGEQYF
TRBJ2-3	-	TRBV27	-	TGTGCCAGCAGTTTCTCCAGCGCAAGCACAGATACGCAGTATTTT	CASSFSSASTDTQYF
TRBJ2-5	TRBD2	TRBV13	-	TGTGCCAGCAGCTTAGTGGGACTAGCGAGAAATGAAGAGACCCAGTACTTC	CASSLVGLARNEETQYF
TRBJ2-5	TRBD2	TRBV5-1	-	TGCGCCAGCAGCTTTCCCATTTCCGGACTAGCGGGGGAGCAAGAGACCCAGTACTTC	CASSFPISGLAGEQETQYF
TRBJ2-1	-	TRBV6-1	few	TGTGCCATCCGGCATGTGCAGGAAATCAATGAGCAGTTCTTC	CAIRHVQEINEQFF
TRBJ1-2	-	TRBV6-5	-	TGTGCCAGCAGTTACTCGGACACGAACTATGGCTACACCTTC	CASSYSDTNYGYTF
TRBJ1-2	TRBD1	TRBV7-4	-	TGTGCCAGCAGCTTAGATCCAGGGGGTCACTATGGCTACACCTTC	CASSLDPGGHYGYTF
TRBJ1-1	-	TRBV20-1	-	TGCAGTGCTCTGAAGACAGTTGAAGCTTTCTTT	CSALKTVEAFF
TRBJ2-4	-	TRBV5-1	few	TGCGCCAGCAGCTTGGGCGATCGGCGGGGTCCTCAAGGGACCAAAAACATTCAGTACTTC	CASSLGDRRGPQGTKNIQYF
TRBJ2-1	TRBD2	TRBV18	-	TGTGCCAGCGGATCCGGGACTAGCGGACTCAATGAGCAGTTCTTC	CASGSGTSGLNEQFF
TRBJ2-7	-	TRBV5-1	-	TGCGCCAGCAGCTTGGAGGTGGGCGCCTACGAGCAGTACTTC	CASSLEVGAYEQYF
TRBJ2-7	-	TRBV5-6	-	TGTGCCAGCAGCTTGGAACCACAAACCCACTACGAGCAGTACTTC	CASSLEPQTHYEQYF
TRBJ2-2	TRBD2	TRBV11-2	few	TGTGCCAGCAGCTTAGCGGGAGGGTACGGGCCCACCGGGGAGCTGTTTTTT	CASSLAGGYGPTGELFF
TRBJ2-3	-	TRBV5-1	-	TGCGCCAGCAGTTCCTCTCGTGATACGCAGTATTTT	CASSSSRDTQYF
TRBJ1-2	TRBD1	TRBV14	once	TGTGCCAGCAGCAACACAGGGGTGGGCTATGGCTACACCTTC	CASSNTGVGYGYTF